Following are 27 T cell receptor beta chains from one sample sequenced in a study of cytomegalovirus exposure and HLA in healthy donors. The PCR ran on 60 Vbeta and 13 Jbeta primers. The table came from immunoSEQ multiplex PCR; TCRdb's copy has only in-frame clones and leaves some out. The profile shows fewer than 150,000 clones, over 65% of them singletons. Sequencing was carried out using PBMCs. The receptors come from a woman aged 40 to 55 in good health and CMV-seropositive.

V is TRBV6-5 and J is TRBJ2-5, with unresolved D. The assigned J gene may be wrong: the sequence end matches TRBJ2-7 better. This CDR3 has 12 amino acids. Germline lookup yields CDR1 MNHEY and CDR2 SVGAGI. The CDR3 DNA reads as TGTGCCAGCAGTCCCGACATCCACGAGCAGTACTTC. This translates into CASSPDIHEQYF.

Here the CDR3 reads CASSPGGAARTGYTF. The CDR3 DNA is TGTGCCAGCAGCCCCGGGGGGGCCGCGCGGACCGGCTACACCTTC. V and J are TRBV27 and TRBJ1-2; weak D call: TRBD1 (6 bases). This CDR3 has 15 amino acids. The V gene lost 6 bases and the J gene lost 8 bases, with 22 bases spanning the gap. In germline, CDR1 is MNHEY, CDR2 SMNVEV (reference sequence).

The chain's CDR3 is CASSLVGRSDNEQFF. CDR3 DNA sequence: TGTGCCAGCAGCTTGGTTGGTAGGAGTGACAATGAGCAGTTCTTC. V is TRBV5-8 and J is TRBJ2-1; no definite D call. CDR3 length equals 15 residues. Germline V gene sequence: CDR1 SGHTS, CDR2 YDEGEE. V was clipped by 0 bases and J by 5 bases, with 12 bases between them. The full variable domain, with the rest looked up from reference TRBV5-8 and TRBJ2-1, is EAGVTQSPTHLIKTRGQQATLRCSPISGHTSVYWYQQALGLGLQFLLWYDEGEERNRGNFPPRFSGRQFPNYSSELNVNALELEDSALYLCASSLVGRSDNEQFFGPGTRLTVL.

CDR3 in DNA: TGTGCCAGCAGCGTAGTCCCAGGCGGGGAGCTGTTTTTT. Protein: CASSVVPGGELFF. The genes are TRBV9 and TRBJ2-2; no definite D call. Deletions cut 0 bases from V and 7 bases from J, with 7 bases between. The CDR3 consists of 13 residues. From germline, CDR1 is SGDLS and CDR2 YYNGEE.

V and J are TRBV27 and TRBJ1-1; 7 bases align to TRBD1. Germline CDR1 is MNHEY and CDR2 is SMNVEV (reference sequence). V lost 0 bases to trimming and J lost 4 bases; unmatched junction nucleotides: 2. This CDR3 is built from 14 residues. As DNA, the CDR3 is TGTGCCAGCAGTTTATCGGGACAGTCCACTGAAGCTTTCTTT. Amino acid sequence: CASSLSGQSTEAFF.

V and J are TRBV6-1 and TRBJ2-7, with D possibly matching TRBD1 (5 bases). V was pared by 3 bases and J by 0 bases, with 12 bases between. CDR1 and CDR2 from the germline V gene are MNHNS and SASEGT. This CDR3 is 15 amino acids long. CDR3 sequence (DNA): TGTGCCAGCAGTGACTACTTAGGACACTCCTACGAGCAGTACTTC. Protein sequence: CASSDYLGHSYEQYF.

CDR3: CASSQEDRTNQPQHF. In nucleotides, the CDR3 is TGTGCCAGCAGCCAAGAGGACAGGACAAATCAGCCCCAGCATTTT. V gene TRBV4-2 combines with J gene TRBJ1-5; 7 bases fit TRBD1. This CDR3 region has 15 residues. V was clipped by 0 bases and J by 4 bases; unmatched bases: 3. CDR1 LGHNA and CDR2 YNFKEQ come from the germline V gene.

This chain joins TRBV18 and TRBJ1-4; TRBD1 might be the D (5 bases). The V end was cut by 2 bases, the J end by 7 bases, with 14 bases between. The CDR3 loop spans 15 amino acids. Looked up from germline, CDR1 is KGHSH and CDR2 is LQKENI. The CDR3 sequence is CASSPGGGSAEKLFF. DNA of the CDR3: TGTGCCAGCTCACCAGGCGGGGGATCAGCTGAAAAACTGTTTTTT.

The V gene is TRBV9, the J gene TRBJ1-4; D not resolved. The germline V and J ends were trimmed by 4 bases and 0 bases, with 16 bases remaining between them. This CDR3 spans 17 amino acids. In germline, CDR1 is SGDLS, CDR2 YYNGEE. CDR3 sequence (DNA): TGTGCCAGCAGCCCCGGACTGTTGCTAGCAACTAATGAAAAACTGTTTTTT. Encoded protein: CASSPGLLLATNEKLFF.

CDR3 sequence reads: CASSPIDEQYF. The CDR3 nucleotides are TGTGCCAGCAGCCCCATTGACGAGCAGTACTTC. The chain has TRBV7-9 and TRBJ2-7; D ambiguous. CDR3 length: 11 residues. CDR1 is SEHNR and CDR2 is FQNEAQ in the germline V gene (reference sequence). V lost 5 bases, J lost 5 bases, and 7 bases lay in between. The variable domain in full, completed from reference TRBV7-9 and TRBJ2-7, reads DTGVSQNPRHKITKRGQNVTFRCDPISEHNRLYWYRQTLGQGPEFLTYFQNEAQLEKSRLLSDRFSAERPKGSFSTLEIQRTEQGDSAMYLCASSPIDEQYFGPGTRLTVT.

The chain carries TRBV6-5 and TRBJ1-5; 7 bases align to TRBD1. Trimming at V came to 6 bases and at J to 9 bases, leaving 11 bases not matched to a gene. The CDR3 runs 14 residues. Germline assignment: CDR1 MNHEY and CDR2 SVGAGI. CDR3 sequence (DNA): TGTGCCAGCAGCCAAGGACAGGCTAAGCCGCCCCAGCATTTT. Its protein product is CASSQGQAKPPQHF.

The chain joins TRBV30 to TRBJ2-7; 11 nucleotides match TRBD2. V shed 3 bases and J 0 bases; nucleotides not matched to a gene: 16. The CDR3 spans 19 residues. Germline loops: CDR1 GTSNPN, CDR2 SVGIG (reference sequence). The CDR3 is CAWSPGWGSGRASSYEQYF. DNA of the CDR3: TGTGCCTGGAGCCCAGGCTGGGGTAGCGGGAGGGCCAGCTCCTACGAGCAGTACTTC.

CDR3 nucleotide sequence: TGCGCCAGCAGATCTGAGGCCAGGGCCCCGGGTTGGGGTGAAGCTTTCTTT. Residues: CASRSEARAPGWGEAFF. The genes are TRBV5-1 and TRBJ1-1, with D maybe TRBD1 (5 bases). V was clipped by 5 bases and J by 7 bases, with 27 bases between them. Germline assignment: CDR1 SGHRS and CDR2 YFSETQ. The CDR3 has 17 amino acids. Full variable domain (remainder filled in from reference TRBV5-1 and TRBJ1-1): KAGVTQTPRYLIKTRGQQVTLSCSPISGHRSVSWYQQTPGQGLQFLFEYFSETQRNKGNFPGRFSGRQFSNSRSEMNVSTLELGDSALYLCASRSEARAPGWGEAFFGQGTRLTVV.

About this clone: Other nucleotide sequences in the sample specify the same CDR3. The chain joins TRBV6-1 to TRBJ1-4, with TRBD1 matching over 10 bases. This CDR3 contains 14 residues. The V gene end was trimmed by 1 base and the J gene end by 8 bases; junction bases not matched to a gene: 1. Per the germline V gene, CDR1 is MNHNS and CDR2 is SASEGT. The CDR3 protein is CASSEGTGGEKLFF. The CDR3 nucleotides are TGTGCCAGCAGTGAAGGGACAGGGGGAGAAAAACTGTTTTTT.

The chain carries TRBV5-1 and TRBJ1-1, with 9 nucleotides matching TRBD1. The J segment lost 5 bases and the V segment lost 0 bases, leaving 11 bases of the junction unmatched. The CDR3 length is 17 residues. Germline CDR1 reads SGHRS; CDR2 reads YFSETQ. The chain's CDR3 is CASSLVPSGTGRTEAFF. CDR3 DNA sequence: TGCGCCAGCAGCTTGGTTCCCTCCGGGACAGGGAGGACTGAAGCTTTCTTT.

In nucleotides, the CDR3 is TGTGCCAGCAGTCGAACAGGCCTTAGCACAGATACGCAGTATTTT. Amino acid sequence: CASSRTGLSTDTQYF. The rearrangement links TRBV11-2 to TRBJ2-3, with D maybe TRBD1 (5 bases). This CDR3 comprises 15 residues. Trimming shortened V by 6 bases and J by 0 bases, and 13 bases separated the two germline ends. In germline, CDR1 is SGHAT, CDR2 FQNNGV.

This clone was seen only once. The rearrangement links TRBV6-1 to TRBJ2-1; TRBD2 matches at 12 bases. V dropped 6 bases and J dropped 7; count of bases not matched to a gene: 1. The CDR3 length is 13 residues. Looked up from germline, CDR1 is MNHNS and CDR2 is SASEGT. The CDR3 DNA is TGTGCCAGCAGGCTAGCGGGAGGGAATGAGCAGTTCTTC. This encodes CASRLAGGNEQFF.

This clone was seen a handful of times. The chain couples TRBV19 to TRBJ2-1; the D gene is possibly TRBD1 (6 bases). V was pared by 2 bases and J by 1 base, with 9 bases between. The CDR3 spans 15 residues. Germline V CDR1 and CDR2: LNHDA, SQIVND (reference sequence). Written as DNA, the CDR3 is TGTGCCAGTAGTATAACAGGGCCTTCCTACAATGAGCAGTTCTTC. It encodes CASSITGPSYNEQFF.

The chain links TRBV18 to TRBJ2-1, with 7 bases aligning to TRBD2. J gave up 4 bases and V 3 bases, and 6 bases lay outside the gene matches. The germline V gene has CDR1 KGHSH and CDR2 LQKENI. The CDR3 is made up of 15 amino acids. CDR3 sequence (DNA): TGTGCCAGCTCACCTCGGGAGGACGGGTACAATGAGCAGTTCTTC. Its protein product is CASSPREDGYNEQFF. Using reference TRBV18 and TRBJ2-1 for the parts outside the CDR3, the full variable domain is NAGVMQNPRHLVRRRGQEARLRCSPMKGHSHVYWYRQLPEEGLKFMVYLQKENIIDESGMPKERFSAEFPKEGPSILRIQQVVRGDSAAYFCASSPREDGYNEQFFGPGTRLTVL.

This rearrangement joins TRBV25-1 to TRBJ1-6; 9 bases map to TRBD1. The germline V gene has CDR1 MGHDK and CDR2 SYGVNS. This CDR3 is built from 17 residues. V trimming: 2 bases; J trimming: 9 bases; junction bases outside the gene matches: 11. Written as DNA, the CDR3 is TGTGCCAGCAGTGAACCCCCTGGACAGGGGCGAGGTTCACCCCTCCACTTT. Its translation: CASSEPPGQGRGSPLHF.

The chain recombines TRBV6-1 with TRBJ1-5, with D tentatively TRBD1 (6 bases). V was cut by 6 bases and J by 4 bases, with 16 bases left in between. The CDR3 covers 15 residues. Germline V gene data show CDR1 as MNHNS and CDR2 as SASEGT. CDR3 sequence: CASRRTGTPNQPQHF. Here the CDR3 DNA reads TGTGCCAGCAGGCGAACCGGGACACCTAATCAGCCCCAGCATTTT.

This chain joins TRBV6-1 and TRBJ1-5; TRBD1 aligns across 8 bases. Germline CDR1 and CDR2: MNHNS and SASEGT. This CDR3 is 17 amino acids long. V trimming: 4 bases; J trimming: 4 bases; junction bases outside the gene matches: 12. The CDR3, as DNA: TGTGCCAGCAGTGTAGGACAGGGTCGGTCTACAAATCAGCCCCAGCATTTT. Its protein is CASSVGQGRSTNQPQHF.

V and J are TRBV15 and TRBJ2-7; D gene ambiguous. The CDR3 length is 13 residues. CDR1 LNHNV and CDR2 YYDKDF come from the germline V gene (reference sequence). Trimming cost V 4 bases and J 11 bases, with 18 bases left between them. This CDR3 is CATSTEPPGMKYF. The DNA for the CDR3 is TGTGCCACCAGCACCGAACCTCCCGGTATGAAGTACTTC.

The rearrangement joins TRBV7-6 to TRBJ2-1; TRBD2 might be the D (6 bases). The V end lost 0 bases, the J end lost 9 bases, and 15 bases lay between the germline ends. This CDR3 region has 15 residues. Looked up from germline, CDR1 is SGHVS and CDR2 is FNYEAQ. CDR3 sequence: CASSLAGGSYSEQFF. CDR3 sequence (DNA): TGTGCCAGCAGCTTAGCCGGAGGGAGTTATAGTGAGCAGTTCTTC.

The J gene is TRBJ2-7, the V gene TRBV15, with 12 nucleotides matching TRBD2. This CDR3 region has 16 residues. The V gene end was trimmed by 2 bases and the J gene end by 2 bases; junction bases not matched to a gene: 4. Germline values: CDR1 LNHNV, CDR2 YYDKDF (reference sequence). The CDR3 DNA reads TGTGCCACCAGCAGAACTAGCGGGGGGATAGCCTACGAGCAGTACTTC. Translation: CATSRTSGGIAYEQYF.

The chain carries TRBV11-2 and TRBJ1-1, with D possibly matching TRBD1 (6 bases). This CDR3 comprises 13 residues. The germline V gene has CDR1 SGHAT and CDR2 FQNNGV. Trimming shortened V by 6 bases and J by 4 bases, and 12 bases separated the two germline ends. CDR3 nucleotide sequence: TGTGCCAGCAGAGGGGGTCGGGGCACTGAAGCTTTCTTT. It translates to CASRGGRGTEAFF. The variable domain in full, with the rest retrieved from reference TRBV11-2 and TRBJ1-1, is EAGVAQSPRYKIIEKRQSVAFWCNPISGHATLYWYQQILGQGPKLLIQFQNNGVVDDSQLPKDRFSAERLKGVDSTLKIQPAKLEDSAVYLCASRGGRGTEAFFGQGTRLTVV.

The chain couples TRBV15 to TRBJ2-1; D call uncertain. Germline values: CDR1 LNHNV, CDR2 YYDKDF (reference sequence). CDR3 length equals 14 residues. Trimming pared 5 bases from V and 3 bases from J, leaving 11 bases between. Here the CDR3 reads CATSASAFYNEQFF. The CDR3 DNA reads as TGTGCCACCAGCGCGAGCGCCTTCTACAATGAGCAGTTCTTC.